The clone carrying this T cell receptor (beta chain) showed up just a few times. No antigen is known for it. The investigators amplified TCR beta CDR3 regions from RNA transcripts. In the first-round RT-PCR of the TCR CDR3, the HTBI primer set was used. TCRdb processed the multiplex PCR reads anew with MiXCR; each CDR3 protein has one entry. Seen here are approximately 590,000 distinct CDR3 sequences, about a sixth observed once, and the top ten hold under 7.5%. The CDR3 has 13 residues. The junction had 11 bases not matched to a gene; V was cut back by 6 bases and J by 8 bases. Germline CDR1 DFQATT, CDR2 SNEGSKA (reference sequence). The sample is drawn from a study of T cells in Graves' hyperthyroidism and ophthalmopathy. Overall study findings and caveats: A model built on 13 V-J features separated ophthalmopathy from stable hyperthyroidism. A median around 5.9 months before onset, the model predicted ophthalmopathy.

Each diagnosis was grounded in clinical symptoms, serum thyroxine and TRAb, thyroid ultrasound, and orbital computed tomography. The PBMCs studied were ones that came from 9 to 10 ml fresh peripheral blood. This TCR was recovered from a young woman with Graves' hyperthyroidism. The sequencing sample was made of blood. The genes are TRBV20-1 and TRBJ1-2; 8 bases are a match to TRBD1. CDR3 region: CSATRQGSRGYTF. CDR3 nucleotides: TGCAGTGCGACCCGACAGGGGAGTCGAGGCTACACCTTC.